Presented here are 18 T cell receptor beta chains from one specimen sequenced in a study of blood T cell repertoires in COVID-19 (dated by TCRdb to about 2020). The receptor library was made with the immunoSEQ multiplex PCR assay. TCRdb carries this immuneACCESS record with in-frame sequences only. Its versions omit some clonotypes, under half of them owing to an unresolved V gene in the studies checked, with the rest unexplained. This sample lists about 96,000 clones; 65% to 85% were detected once. The ten largest make up roughly 17% of the sample. The sequenced sample consisted of peripheral blood. These receptors were collected from a woman between 55 and 75 years old with acute or convalescent COVID-19.

J is TRBJ1-3 and V is TRBV9; D unclear. Germline values: CDR1 SGDLS, CDR2 YYNGEE. There are 13 residues in the CDR3. Trimming pared 0 bases from V and 3 bases from J, leaving 4 bases between. This CDR3 reads CASSVDYGNTIYF. The CDR3, as DNA: TGTGCCAGCAGCGTAGACTATGGAAACACCATATATTTT.

This clone was found a few times. The chain has TRBV5-7 and TRBJ2-3; 8 bases are a match to TRBD2. TRBV5-7 is an ORF, and what it does is uncertain. Trimming took 1 base from V and 1 from J; bases not matched to a gene: 11. The CDR3 runs 18 residues. CDR3 region: CASSLFWLRRGGTDTQYF. In DNA, the CDR3 is TGTGCCAGCAGCTTGTTTTGGCTTCGGCGGGGGGGCACAGATACGCAGTATTTT.

The chain joins TRBV7-9 to TRBJ1-1; D is possibly TRBD1 (6 bases). V lost 6 bases to trimming and J lost 4 bases, with 15 bases between them. This CDR3 is built from 14 residues. Germline V gene sequence: CDR1 SEHNR, CDR2 FQNEAQ (reference sequence). CDR3 amino acids: CASRPGGAGTEAFF. CDR3 DNA: TGTGCCAGCAGGCCGGGGGGCGCGGGCACTGAAGCTTTCTTT.

The chain uses TRBV27 and TRBJ2-7, with 9 bases aligning to TRBD1. The CDR3 is 15 amino acids. Germline assignment: CDR1 MNHEY and CDR2 SMNVEV (reference sequence). With V trimmed by 6 bases and J by 5 bases, 11 bases remained unmatched. The CDR3 sequence: CASSPGDRVFHEQYF. As DNA, the CDR3 is TGTGCCAGCAGCCCCGGGGACAGGGTGTTCCACGAGCAGTACTTC.

This chain uses TRBV3-1 (or the pseudogene TRBV3-2) with TRBJ2-7; 7 bases map to TRBD2. Germline trimming cut 0 bases from V and 3 bases from J; bases unmatched to any gene: 8. CDR3 length equals 16 residues. Germline lookup yields CDR1 LGHDT and CDR2 YNNKEL (reference sequence). In DNA, the CDR3 is TGTGCCAGCAGCCAAGATCATGTGGGGGGGTTCTACGAGCAGTACTTC. This codes for CASSQDHVGGFYEQYF.

This chain links TRBV7-2 with TRBJ2-7, with 9 nucleotides matching TRBD1. Trimming cost V 4 bases and J 0 bases; bases outside gene matches: 4. CDR1 and CDR2 from the germline V gene are SGHTA and FQGNSA. The CDR3 loop spans 15 amino acids. CDR3 sequence reads: CASSSWTGVSYEQYF. The CDR3 region has the DNA TGTGCCAGCAGCTCCTGGACAGGGGTCTCCTACGAGCAGTACTTC.

This chain connects TRBV2 to TRBJ2-2, with 11 bases matching TRBD2. The CDR3 consists of 15 residues. Per the germline V gene, CDR1 is SNHLY and CDR2 is FYNNEI. Unmatched junction bases numbered 4, after V lost 4 bases and J lost 6 bases. CDR3 nucleotide sequence: TGTGCCAGCAGTGGACTAGCGGGGAGGTCCGGGGAGCTGTTTTTT. As protein: CASSGLAGRSGELFF.

The chain combines TRBV19 with TRBJ2-1; TRBD2 aligns across 10 bases. With V trimmed by 4 bases and J by 6 bases, 6 bases remained unmatched. There are 15 residues in the CDR3. The germline V gene encodes CDR1 LNHDA and CDR2 SQIVND (reference sequence). CDR3 DNA: TGTGCCAGTAGTACCCCTGGACTAGCGGCCAATGAGCAGTTCTTC. It encodes CASSTPGLAANEQFF.

This clone appeared a single time. The rearrangement uses TRBV5-1 and TRBJ2-2; 9 nucleotides align to TRBD1. The trim removed 3 bases at V and 2 bases at J, leaving 5 bases unmatched. The CDR3 extends over 16 amino acids. Germline CDR1 reads SGHRS; CDR2 reads YFSETQ. The CDR3 coding sequence is TGCGCCAGCAGCTCCTCGGGACAGGGTAACACCGGGGAGCTGTTTTTT. This translates into CASSSSGQGNTGELFF. The whole variable domain, remainder taken from reference TRBV5-1 and TRBJ2-2, is KAGVTQTPRYLIKTRGQQVTLSCSPISGHRSVSWYQQTPGQGLQFLFEYFSETQRNKGNFPGRFSGRQFSNSRSEMNVSTLELGDSALYLCASSSSGQGNTGELFFGEGSRLTVL.

This sequence joins TRBV5-1 and TRBJ1-4; weak D call: TRBD1 (6 bases). The V and J ends lost 5 bases and 4 bases respectively, with 9 bases between them. Germline CDR1 SGHRS, CDR2 YFSETQ. This CDR3 has 13 residues. The CDR3 loop reads CASSGGINEKLFF. DNA of the CDR3: TGCGCCAGCAGTGGGGGCATTAATGAAAAACTGTTTTTT.

J is TRBJ1-1 and V is TRBV2, with 7 bases lining up with TRBD1. J gave up 5 bases and V 3 bases, and 6 bases lay outside the gene matches. This CDR3 is 14 amino acids long. Germline lookup yields CDR1 SNHLY and CDR2 FYNNEI. The CDR3 reads CASSDWDRATEAFF. The CDR3 DNA follows: TGTGCCAGCAGTGATTGGGACAGAGCTACTGAAGCTTTCTTT.

The CDR3 region is CATSRPYAGGAPGGANVLTF. CDR3 coding DNA: TGTGCCACCAGCAGACCTTATGCGGGGGGCGCCCCGGGGGGGGCCAACGTCCTGACTTTC. The V gene is TRBV15, the J gene TRBJ2-6; 8 bases are a match to TRBD2. The CDR3 contains 20 residues. J gave up 4 bases and V 2 bases, and 16 bases lay outside the gene matches. Per germline, CDR1 LNHNV and CDR2 YYDKDF (reference sequence). The full variable domain, with the rest looked up from reference TRBV15 and TRBJ2-6, is DAMVIQNPRYQVTQFGKPVTLSCSQTLNHNVMYWYQQKSSQAPKLLFHYYDKDFNNEADTPDNFQSRRPNTSFCFLDIRSPGLGDTAMYLCATSRPYAGGAPGGANVLTFGAGSRLTVL.

Comment on this clone: A read error may account for a junction end that differs from germline. J is TRBJ1-4 and V is TRBV2, with 8 bases aligning to TRBD1. Germline V CDR1 and CDR2: SNHLY, FYNNEI. The CDR3 extends over 17 amino acids. The CDR3 nucleotides read TGTGCCAGCAGAGAAGGACAGGGAACGGGGACTAATGAAAAACTGTTTTTT. Protein sequence: CASREGQGTGTNEKLFF.

The chain has TRBV28 and TRBJ1-5; possibly TRBD1 for D (6 bases). The CDR3 extends over 16 amino acids. Trimming shortened V by 6 bases and J by 1 base, and 16 bases separated the two germline ends. Germline CDR1 and CDR2: MDHEN and SYDVKM. The CDR3 spells CASRRQGSASNQPQHF. The CDR3 nucleotides read TGTGCCAGCAGAAGGCAGGGGTCCGCGAGCAATCAGCCCCAGCATTTT.

This chain uses TRBV19 with TRBJ1-1; 9 bases fit TRBD1. CDR3 size: 16 residues. Germline CDR1 LNHDA, CDR2 SQIVND (reference sequence). The V and J ends lost 6 bases and 0 bases, in that order; junction bases with no gene match: 8. CDR3 protein: CASSPYRGQMNTEAFF. The DNA of the CDR3 is TGTGCCAGTAGCCCATACAGGGGGCAGATGAACACTGAAGCTTTCTTT.

This chain links TRBV7-3 with TRBJ1-6; possible D gene TRBD1, 6 bases. The length of the CDR3 is 14 residues. V was trimmed by 6 bases and J by 7 bases, leaving 13 bases between them. CDR1 is SGHTA and CDR2 is FQGTGA in the germline V gene. CDR3 loop: CASSTGRGNSPLHF. CDR3 DNA: TGTGCCAGCAGTACCGGAAGGGGGAATTCACCCCTCCACTTT.

This clone turned up a few times. V is TRBV14 and J is TRBJ1-1; D perhaps matches TRBD1 (6 bases). This CDR3 has 14 amino acids. The V end lost 4 bases, the J end lost 7 bases, and 16 bases lay between the germline ends. CDR1 and CDR2 (germline): SGHDN, FVKESK. The CDR3 loop reads CASSLHQSRGEAFF. DNA of the CDR3: TGTGCCAGCAGCCTACATCAATCCAGGGGTGAAGCTTTCTTT. Together with reference TRBV14 and TRBJ1-1, the CDR3 gives the full variable domain: EAGVTQFPSHSVIEKGQTVTLRCDPISGHDNLYWYRRVMGKEIKFLLHFVKESKQDESGMPNNRFLAERTGGTYSTLKVQPAELEDSGVYFCASSLHQSRGEAFFGQGTRLTVV.

CDR3 in DNA: TGCGCCAGCAGCTTGGTGGCGGGGGACCTCTACGAGCAGTACTTC. The encoded protein is CASSLVAGDLYEQYF. This chain connects TRBV5-1 to TRBJ2-7; 7 bases align to TRBD2. V shed 0 bases and J 3 bases; nucleotides not matched to a gene: 6. Germline assignment: CDR1 SGHRS and CDR2 YFSETQ. CDR3 length equals 15 residues.